The 27 T cell receptor beta chains listed next were all sequenced from one sample in a study of T cell responses to AZD1222 COVID-19 vaccine. Repertoires were generated with immunoSEQ multiplex PCR, while TCRdb's copy carries only in-frame clones and drops some. The sample includes approximately 130,000 clones, approximately 83% seen only once; the top ten take about 9.8%. The material sequenced was peripheral blood, taken on day 0 of AZD1222 vaccination. The receptor set was obtained from an adult in good health.

The chain uses TRBV9 and TRBJ1-4, with 7 positions matching TRBD1. Germline-derived CDR1 and CDR2 are SGDLS and YYNGEE. The CDR3 sequence is 14 residues long. The V segment lost 4 bases and the J segment 10 bases; nucleotides outside the gene matches: 10. Here the CDR3 reads CASSPQRGLGKLFF. In DNA form, the CDR3 reads TGTGCCAGCAGCCCCCAAAGGGGGCTAGGAAAACTGTTTTTT.

The chain uses TRBV19 and TRBJ1-2, with a weak D call TRBD1 (5 bases). Germline assignment: CDR1 LNHDA and CDR2 SQIVND (reference sequence). The ends were cut back, 8 bases at V and 0 bases at J, with 19 bases in the middle. This CDR3 spans 16 amino acids. DNA of the CDR3: TGTGCCAGTTTTCCCGGAGACAGCAAATCTAACTATGGCTACACCTTC. Protein sequence: CASFPGDSKSNYGYTF.

This clone was observed a handful of times. This chain uses TRBV2 with TRBJ2-7, with a tentative D call TRBD1 (5 bases). V lost 6 bases, J lost 3 bases, and 15 bases lay in between. Germline lookup yields CDR1 SNHLY and CDR2 FYNNEI. This CDR3 is 14 amino acids long. In nucleotides, the CDR3 is TGTGCCAGCAGAAATGACAGACATGGCTACGAGCAGTACTTC. It encodes CASRNDRHGYEQYF. The variable domain in full, completed from reference TRBV2 and TRBJ2-7, reads EPEVTQTPSHQVTQMGQEVILRCVPISNHLYFYWYRQILGQKVEFLVSFYNNEISEKSEIFDDQFSVERPDGSNFTLKIRSTKLEDSAMYFCASRNDRHGYEQYFGPGTRLTVT.

The V call is TRBV6-5, the J call TRBJ1-1, with unresolved D. V was shortened by 2 bases and J by 2 bases, with 15 bases between the two germline ends. This CDR3 has 16 residues. Germline lookup yields CDR1 MNHEY and CDR2 SVGAGI. CDR3 amino acids: CASSYNGPLANTEAFF. DNA for the CDR3: TGTGCCAGCAGTTACAATGGTCCTCTCGCTAACACTGAAGCTTTCTTT.

The rearrangement uses TRBV18 and TRBJ2-3; TRBD1 matches at 9 bases. This CDR3 contains 15 residues. V trimming: 0 bases; J trimming: 3 bases; junction bases outside the gene matches: 1. The germline V gene has CDR1 KGHSH and CDR2 LQKENI. The CDR3 DNA reads as TGTGCCAGCTCACCACCCGGACAGGGGACAGATACGCAGTATTTT. The encoded protein is CASSPPGQGTDTQYF.

The rearrangement joins TRBV3-1 (or the pseudogene TRBV3-2) to TRBJ2-7; D is possibly TRBD1 or TRBD2 (7 bases each). Germline loops: CDR1 LGHDT, CDR2 YNNKEL (reference sequence). CDR3 length: 13 amino acids. V was clipped by 7 bases and J by 2 bases, with 12 bases between them. The CDR3 nucleotides read TGTGCCAGCACCCAGGGGGGGGCCTACGAGCAGTACTTC. Its protein is CASTQGGAYEQYF.

The gene calls are TRBV7-3 and TRBJ2-7; weak D call: TRBD1 (6 bases). Germline CDR1 and CDR2: SGHTA and FQGTGA. V was pared by 2 bases and J by 6 bases, with 14 bases between. This CDR3 contains 14 residues. The CDR3 sequence is CASSLGPQGSEQYF. The CDR3, as DNA: TGTGCCAGCAGCTTAGGCCCACAGGGCTCCGAGCAGTACTTC.

The chain links TRBV29-1 to TRBJ1-2, with D possibly TRBD1 on 6 matching bases. This CDR3 spans 12 amino acids. The germline gives CDR1 SQVTM, CDR2 ANQGSEA. V lost 5 bases and J lost 7, with 14 bases in between. The CDR3 reads CSVRTESGGYTF. For the CDR3, the DNA is TGCAGCGTTCGGACAGAAAGTGGTGGCTACACCTTC.

The chain has TRBV5-6 and TRBJ2-2; the D gene is possibly TRBD2 (6 bases). The V end lost 4 bases, the J end lost 4 bases, and 17 bases lay between the germline ends. The CDR3 consists of 16 residues. Germline V gene lookup returns CDR1 SGHDT and CDR2 YYEEEE. The CDR3 region is CASSGTAVGGTGELFF. CDR3 sequence (DNA): TGTGCCAGCAGCGGAACCGCGGTGGGGGGCACCGGGGAGCTGTTTTTT.

The chain combines TRBV3-1 (or the pseudogene TRBV3-2) with TRBJ1-2; 8 bases agree with TRBD1. The CDR3 covers 17 residues. The germline V gene encodes CDR1 LGHDT and CDR2 YNNKEL (reference sequence). V gave up 4 bases and J gave up 4 bases; unmatched junction bases: 14. DNA for the CDR3: TGTGCCAGCAGCCGAGGGACAGGACCAGCCCCACTCTATGGCTACACCTTC. Translated: CASSRGTGPAPLYGYTF.

The chain recombines TRBV27 with TRBJ1-1, with no clear D. The CDR3 spans 14 residues. Trimming removed 5 bases at V and 4 bases at J, with 14 bases between. Germline V gene data show CDR1 as MNHEY and CDR2 as SMNVEV (reference sequence). The CDR3 nucleotides are TGTGCCAGCAGTCCTCTTAACTGGGGCACTGAAGCTTTCTTT. This sequence encodes CASSPLNWGTEAFF.

This chain uses TRBV6-5 with TRBJ2-3, with D possibly matching TRBD1 (6 bases). The germline V gene encodes CDR1 MNHEY and CDR2 SVGAGI. V was clipped by 0 bases and J by 5 bases, with 12 bases between them. This CDR3 is built from 15 residues. The CDR3 sequence: CASSYSAGAGDTQYF. CDR3 nucleotides: TGTGCCAGCAGTTACTCGGCAGGGGCAGGAGATACGCAGTATTTT.

The chain combines TRBV19 with TRBJ1-6; D remains ambiguous. V lost 8 bases and J 9 bases, leaving 20 bases between the germline ends. This CDR3 is built from 15 residues. Germline V gene lookup returns CDR1 LNHDA and CDR2 SQIVND (reference sequence). The CDR3 region is CASHSLEGSISPLHF. DNA of the CDR3: TGTGCCAGTCATAGCCTTGAGGGTTCAATTTCACCCCTCCACTTT.

The chain recombines TRBV19 with TRBJ1-5; D not resolved. Trimming left V 7 bases short and J 6 bases short, with 19 bases between. Germline CDR1 reads LNHDA; CDR2 reads SQIVND (reference sequence). This CDR3 has 15 amino acids. The CDR3 region is CASTRREVAPQPQHF. The CDR3 DNA follows: TGTGCCAGTACCCGACGGGAAGTGGCCCCTCAGCCCCAGCATTTT.

The chain links TRBV24-1 to TRBJ1-2; 9 bases are shared with TRBD1. Germline V CDR1 and CDR2: KGHDR, SFDVKD. Trimming at V came to 1 base and at J to 8 bases, leaving 19 bases not matched to a gene. The CDR3 runs 19 residues. CDR3 coding DNA: TGTGCCACCAGTGATTTTCGGACAGGGGCCGACCCTAGGGCTAACGGCTACACCTTC. Protein: CATSDFRTGADPRANGYTF.

The V and J genes are TRBV11-2 and TRBJ2-7; 11 bases match TRBD1. Germline values: CDR1 SGHAT, CDR2 FQNNGV. Germline trimming cut 1 base from V and 3 bases from J; bases unmatched to any gene: 5. CDR3 size: 16 residues. CDR3 nucleotides: TGTGCCAGCAGCTTAGGGACAGGGGGCCATTTCTACGAGCAGTACTTC. Amino acid sequence: CASSLGTGGHFYEQYF.

J is TRBJ2-1 and V is TRBV7-3; weak D call: TRBD2 (5 bases). The CDR3 has 13 amino acids. V was pared by 1 base and J by 7 bases, with 8 bases between. The V gene's germline CDR1 is SGHTA and CDR2 FQGTGA. The CDR3 is CASSLRGNNEQFF. CDR3 coding DNA: TGTGCCAGCAGCTTAAGAGGGAATAATGAGCAGTTCTTC.

The count of this clone is one. V usage is TRBV5-1 and J usage is TRBJ1-3; 11 nucleotides match TRBD1. With 4 bases clipped from V and 2 bases from J, the junction kept 2 bases outside the gene matches. Germline values: CDR1 SGHRS, CDR2 YFSETQ. The CDR3 sequence is 15 residues long. The chain's CDR3 is CASSPGQGAGNTIYF. The CDR3 region has the DNA TGCGCCAGCAGCCCGGGACAGGGGGCTGGAAACACCATATATTTT.

V and J are TRBV5-1 and TRBJ1-4; D may be TRBD1 (6 bases). CDR1 is SGHRS and CDR2 is YFSETQ in the germline V gene. The CDR3 consists of 16 residues. Trimming shortened V by 4 bases and J by 4 bases, and 17 bases separated the two germline ends. CDR3 nucleotide sequence: TGCGCCAGCAGCCCCGGAGGGGGGGCGATTAATGAAAAACTGTTTTTT. Translating it yields CASSPGGGAINEKLFF.

This sequence joins TRBV9 and TRBJ1-5; 11 nucleotides agree with TRBD1. The germline V gene encodes CDR1 SGDLS and CDR2 YYNGEE. This CDR3 has 18 amino acids. The trim removed 3 bases at V and 8 bases at J, leaving 16 bases unmatched. The CDR3 DNA sequence: TGTGCCAGCAGCGCCGGACAGGGGGCTAACCTAGATCTTGAGCCCCAGCATTTT. Translation gives CASSAGQGANLDLEPQHF.

This chain links TRBV6-5 with TRBJ2-7; D is tentatively TRBD1 or TRBD2 (6 bases each). In germline, CDR1 is MNHEY, CDR2 SVGAGI. CDR3 length: 13 residues. Trimming took 6 bases from V and 4 from J, leaving 13 bases between them. Here the CDR3 reads CASSRGTSYEQYF. The CDR3 nucleotides are TGTGCCAGCAGCCGGGGGACATCGTACGAGCAGTACTTC.

The genes are TRBV6-5 and TRBJ2-5; 9 positions match TRBD1. CDR1 MNHEY and CDR2 SVGAGI come from the germline V gene. V shed 6 bases and J 5 bases; nucleotides not matched to a gene: 7. The CDR3 consists of 14 residues. CDR3 in amino acids: CASSQTGGRETQYF. CDR3 coding DNA: TGTGCCAGCAGCCAGACAGGGGGTCGCGAGACCCAGTACTTC.

V is TRBV7-2 and J is TRBJ1-5, with unresolved D. Germline CDR1 reads SGHTA; CDR2 reads FQGNSA. The CDR3 contains 15 residues. V was pared by 2 bases and J by 5 bases, with 13 bases between. CDR3 bases: TGTGCCAGCAGCTTACGTTGGGGTAGAGATCAGCCCCAGCATTTT. This gives the protein CASSLRWGRDQPQHF.

The chain links TRBV4-2 to TRBJ2-7, with TRBD2 matching 11 bases. Per the germline V gene, CDR1 is LGHNA and CDR2 is YNFKEQ. The CDR3 sequence is 18 residues long. Germline trimming cut 0 bases from V and 2 bases from J; bases unmatched to any gene: 9. CDR3 residues: CASSQDWGVAGGPYEQYF. In DNA, the CDR3 is TGTGCCAGCAGCCAAGATTGGGGGGTAGCGGGAGGGCCCTACGAGCAGTACTTC.

V gene TRBV6-4 combines with J gene TRBJ2-1; 9 bases fit TRBD2. Germline V gene lookup returns CDR1 MRHNA and CDR2 SNTAGT. The CDR3 is 13 amino acids. The junction had 1 base not matched to a gene; V was cut back by 4 bases and J by 6 bases. DNA for the CDR3: TGTGCCAGCAGTGTGCGGGAGGGCAATGAGCAGTTCTTC. This encodes CASSVREGNEQFF.

V is TRBV29-1 and J is TRBJ2-7, with D possibly being TRBD1 (5 bases). The germline gives CDR1 SQVTM, CDR2 ANQGSEA. CDR3 length equals 13 residues. Trimming stripped 0 bases from V and 4 bases from J, with 10 bases between. The CDR3: CSVEDQGVYEQYF. The CDR3 region has the DNA TGCAGCGTTGAAGATCAAGGGGTGTACGAGCAGTACTTC.

The chain recombines TRBV6-5 with TRBJ2-2, with D tentatively TRBD1 (6 bases). CDR1 and CDR2 (germline): MNHEY, SVGAGI. V lost 6 bases to trimming and J lost 6 bases, with 17 bases between them. The CDR3 covers 15 residues. This chain's CDR3 is CASRLHRDGSGELFF. Here the CDR3 DNA reads TGTGCCAGCAGACTTCACAGGGACGGGTCCGGGGAGCTGTTTTTT.